This T cell receptor (beta chain) was sequenced for a study of early T cells in non-severe SARS-CoV-2 infection. Study-wide results and limits: The VDJdb matching leaned toward anti-spike CD8 responses and overlooked private and CD4 specificities.

This clonotype was counted ten times or more. Its antigen is unidentified. Individual cDNA molecules received unique molecular identifiers during library preparation. MiXCR, applied by TCRdb to the 5' RACE reads, yields one record per CDR3 protein. The sample holds 25,000 to 30,000 distinct CDR3 sequences; 8.5% to 10% are singletons and the top ten take roughly an eighth. The specimen sequenced was whole blood. This TCR was sampled from an adult who was a healthcare worker with PCR-confirmed SARS-CoV-2 infection or an uninfected control (not recorded which).

The CDR3 DNA sequence: TGCAGCGTTGGGGTTCAAGCAGGAAACACCATATATTTT. It codes for CSVGVQAGNTIYF. The V gene is TRBV29-1, the J gene TRBJ1-3; D ambiguous. Trimming removed 4 bases at V and 4 bases at J, with 11 bases between. This CDR3 has 13 residues. Germline CDR1 SQVTM, CDR2 ANQGSEA.